Below, one T cell receptor (beta chain) is given with its context. The target antigen is unknown. The data are from a study of cytotoxic CD8 clonotypes in ibrutinib-treated CLL. The wider study: Timing of response sample collection was a median about twelve months after treatment start, with a range of 6 to 36. Broader study findings: Clonality showed a rise at ibrutinib response that reversed toward baseline at progression.

The CDR3 is made up of 13 amino acids. Deletions cut 5 bases from V and 6 bases from J, with 13 bases between. Germline V gives CDR1 ENHRY, CDR2 SYGVKD. TCRdb's table, derived via immunoSEQ multiplex PCR, lists solely in-frame clones and lacks some. The sample lists about 25,000 clones, approximately 70% occurring once. The specimen comprised PBMCs, sampled at disease progression, from a patient treated with ibrutinib. The TCR originated in a human donor with chronic lymphocytic leukemia. The gene calls are TRBV10-3 and TRBJ1-2, with D perhaps TRBD1 (6 bases). CDR3 in amino acids: CAISYRGSDGYTF. The CDR3 DNA is TGTGCCATCAGTTATAGGGGGTCGGATGGCTACACCTTC.